The 10 T cell receptor beta chains below all came from one sample that was sequenced in a study of blood T cell repertoires in COVID-19. Generated by immunoSEQ multiplex PCR, the TCRdb table keeps only in-frame clones and is missing some. The table lists 350,000 to 500,000 clones, nearly 90% of them singletons. Sequences were obtained from PBMCs or T cells enriched from blood (not recorded which). The receptors stem from a woman in her late teens or twenties who had been exposed to COVID-19.

With respect to this clone: One end of the junction varies from germline; a read error may be responsible. The chain recombines TRBV29-1 with TRBJ2-3; D perhaps matches TRBD2 (5 bases). In germline, CDR1 is SQVTM, CDR2 ANQGSEA. The CDR3 runs to 12 residues. CDR3 sequence: CSGEGSADTQYF. CDR3 nucleotide sequence: TGCAGCGGTGAAGGGAGCGCAGATACGCAGTATTTT.

This chain uses TRBV7-2 with TRBJ2-7, with D possibly matching TRBD1 (5 bases). The length of the CDR3 is 14 residues. Deletions cut 2 bases from V and 5 bases from J, with 13 bases between. Germline V lookup: CDR1 SGHTA, CDR2 FQGNSA. CDR3 DNA: TGTGCCAGCAGCTTAAGTTCAGGGCCCAACGAGCAGTACTTC. This encodes CASSLSSGPNEQYF.

This chain joins TRBV7-9 and TRBJ2-7, with 10 bases identical to TRBD2. J was trimmed by 4 bases and V by 3 bases; bases with no gene match: 6. The V gene's germline CDR1 is SEHNR and CDR2 FQNEAQ (reference sequence). The CDR3 covers 15 residues. The CDR3: CASSFLTSGMYEQYF. CDR3 nucleotides: TGTGCCAGCAGCTTTTTAACTAGCGGGATGTACGAGCAGTACTTC.

In this sample, this clone turned up once. V gene TRBV19 combines with J gene TRBJ2-2; D gene uncertain. The CDR3 spans 15 residues. The V gene's germline CDR1 is LNHDA and CDR2 SQIVND (reference sequence). V lost 5 bases, J lost 4 bases, and 14 bases lay in between. CDR3 in amino acids: CASSVDQPGTGELFF. The CDR3 DNA sequence: TGTGCCAGTAGTGTCGACCAGCCAGGCACCGGGGAGCTGTTTTTT.

This clone was picked up one time. V gene TRBV5-6 combines with J gene TRBJ1-4, with 7 bases identical to TRBD1. The ends lost 9 bases at V and 6 bases at J; junction bases unmatched: 8. The CDR3 totals 13 residues. Germline CDR1 reads SGHDT; CDR2 reads YYEEEE. CDR3 coding DNA: TGTGCCACCACGACAGGGCGAGATGAAAAACTGTTTTTT. Protein product: CATTTGRDEKLFF.

J is TRBJ1-3 and V is TRBV5-3; D is perhaps TRBD1 (6 bases). TRBV5-3 carries the ORF label, with uncertain function. Trimming cost V 10 bases and J 2 bases, with 16 bases left between them. The CDR3 covers 14 residues. CDR3 DNA sequence: TGTGCCGGGAAATCCAGGGGAGCTGGAAACACCATATATTTT. It yields the protein CAGKSRGAGNTIYF.

The rearrangement links TRBV4-3 to TRBJ2-7; 9 bases are a match to TRBD1. Germline trimming cut 1 base from V and 5 bases from J; bases unmatched to any gene: 6. This CDR3 has 15 residues. Germline V lookup: CDR1 LGHNA, CDR2 YSLEER. The CDR3 loop reads CASSQGTGVSNEQYF. In DNA, the CDR3 is TGCGCCAGCAGCCAAGGGACAGGGGTTTCCAACGAGCAGTACTTC.

The chain couples TRBV28 to TRBJ2-7; D uncertain. Germline V gene lookup returns CDR1 MDHEN and CDR2 SYDVKM. Trimming pared 3 bases from V and 3 bases from J, leaving 6 bases between. This CDR3 region has 12 residues. The DNA for the CDR3 is TGTGCCAGCAGTTTCGCCTACTACGAGCAGTACTTC. Translation gives CASSFAYYEQYF.

This clone was seen just once. The chain carries TRBV9 and TRBJ2-7; 7 nucleotides line up with TRBD1. J lost 1 base, V lost 4 bases, and 5 bases had no gene match. There are 14 residues in the CDR3. CDR1 SGDLS and CDR2 YYNGEE come from the germline V gene. The CDR3 here is CASSLRDRSYEQYF. DNA of the CDR3: TGTGCCAGCAGCCTCCGGGACAGATCCTACGAGCAGTACTTC.

CDR3 loop: CASSLADNEQFF. CDR3 nucleotide sequence: TGTGCCAGCAGTTTAGCGGACAATGAGCAGTTCTTC. The chain couples TRBV27 to TRBJ2-1; D remains ambiguous. Germline V gene lookup returns CDR1 MNHEY and CDR2 SMNVEV (reference sequence). V lost 2 bases, J lost 5 bases, and 4 bases lay in between. The CDR3 is 12 amino acids.